Each of the 4 T cell receptor beta chains below was sequenced from the same sample in a study of CD4 T cells in relation to SARS-CoV-2 and coronaviruses (dated by TCRdb to the early 2020s). Antigen specificity for these receptors is unknown. To prepare the library, the immunoSEQ multiplex PCR assay was applied. TCRdb re-hosts the immuneACCESS table, in-frame sequences only. Its copies lack some clones; in the studies checked, an unresolved V gene accounts for under half of them, and the cause for the rest is not known. Present in this sample are some 32,000 clones, 65% to 80% of which were seen just once. The ten largest clonotypes hold roughly 3.2% of the sample. Sample: memory CD4+ T cells from PBMCs, cultured in vitro. The sample's cell subset or site label, in plain terms: memory (non-naive) CD4+ T cells. Source of these receptors: an adult with COVID-19.

This chain joins TRBV5-1 and TRBJ2-1; TRBD2 matches at 9 bases. The CDR3 is 16 residues long. The germline gives CDR1 SGHRS, CDR2 YFSETQ. V shed 0 bases and J 5 bases; nucleotides not matched to a gene: 6. The DNA for the CDR3 is TGCGCCAGCAGCTTGGCGTTCGGGACTAGCCACAATGAGCAGTTCTTC. This gives the protein CASSLAFGTSHNEQFF.

The chain joins TRBV27 to TRBJ2-7, with D tentatively TRBD2 (5 bases). This CDR3 contains 16 residues. CDR1 MNHEY and CDR2 SMNVEV come from the germline V gene (reference sequence). V was clipped by 3 bases and J by 0 bases, with 15 bases between them. The CDR3 region is CASSFSSRTHSYEQYF. CDR3 nucleotides: TGTGCCAGCAGTTTCTCCTCCCGGACTCACTCCTACGAGCAGTACTTC.

The sample holds one count of this clone. V gene TRBV7-3 combines with J gene TRBJ2-5, with 7 bases matching TRBD1. The V gene end was trimmed by 7 bases and the J gene end by 5 bases; junction bases not matched to a gene: 10. This CDR3 is built from 14 residues. CDR1 is SGHTA, CDR2 FQGTGA, per germline. CDR3 amino acids: CASTLQGRWETQYF. CDR3 in DNA: TGTGCCAGCACCCTACAGGGGCGCTGGGAGACCCAGTACTTC. The whole variable domain, filled in from reference TRBV7-3 and TRBJ2-5, reads GAGVSQTPSNKVTEKGKYVELRCDPISGHTALYWYRQSLGQGPEFLIYFQGTGAADDSGLPNDRFFAVRPEGSVSTLKIQRTERGDSAVYLCASTLQGRWETQYFGPGTRLLVL.

V gene TRBV5-5 combines with J gene TRBJ1-2; 7 bases fit TRBD1. The length of the CDR3 is 15 residues. Germline CDR1 is SGHKS and CDR2 is YYEKEE (reference sequence). V gave up 5 bases and J gave up 5 bases; unmatched junction bases: 12. The DNA of the CDR3 is TGTGCCAGCAGGAAACCGGGACAGCGATCATATGGCTACACCTTC. Translated, it gives CASRKPGQRSYGYTF.